The next 29 T cell receptor beta chains were all read from a single sample in a study of control samples from healthy donors and cancer patients. Produced via immunoSEQ multiplex PCR; TCRdb's table is partial and in-frame only. The profile shows 140,000 to 150,000 clones, 93% of them singletons. Sequencing input: blood. All receptors derive from a young man in good health.

The chain recombines TRBV19 with TRBJ2-1; D unresolved. The CDR3 length is 12 residues. The V gene's germline CDR1 is LNHDA and CDR2 SQIVND (reference sequence). The V gene lost 6 bases and the J gene lost 1 base, with 4 bases spanning the gap. The CDR3 DNA sequence: TGTGCCAGTAGCGCTTCCTACAATGAGCAGTTCTTC. Its translation: CASSASYNEQFF.

The V call is TRBV6-5, the J call TRBJ2-5; D unclear. Trimming stripped 5 bases from V and 7 bases from J, with 17 bases between. CDR1 is MNHEY and CDR2 is SVGAGI in the germline V gene. The length of the CDR3 is 14 residues. The CDR3 loop reads CASSPAYWSGTQYF. As DNA, the CDR3 is TGTGCCAGCAGTCCCGCGTATTGGTCAGGGACCCAGTACTTC.

The chain uses TRBV5-1 and TRBJ1-1; D is undetermined. The CDR3 extends over 15 amino acids. V was clipped by 4 bases and J by 0 bases, with 13 bases between them. Germline V CDR1 and CDR2: SGHRS, YFSETQ. CDR3 coding DNA: TGCGCCAGCAGCGCCCAGCCGGGGATGAACACTGAAGCTTTCTTT. This encodes CASSAQPGMNTEAFF.

Judged by abundance, this clone is medium-sized. The identical CDR3 is also encoded by other nucleotide sequences in the sample. The chain combines TRBV4-3 with TRBJ2-7; a possible D gene is TRBD2 (5 bases). Between the trimmed V and J ends, which lost 0 bases and 2 bases, there was a span of 5 bases. Germline values: CDR1 LGHNA, CDR2 YSLEER. The CDR3 is 13 amino acids. CDR3 amino acids: CASSQDGAYEQYF. The CDR3 DNA is TGCGCCAGCAGCCAAGACGGGGCCTACGAGCAGTACTTC.

The J gene is TRBJ1-2, the V gene TRBV28; D gene ambiguous. Germline CDR1 is MDHEN and CDR2 is SYDVKM. This CDR3 is 14 amino acids long. The V end lost 8 bases, the J end lost 8 bases, and 21 bases lay between the germline ends. This chain's CDR3 is CASGGLYGSWGYTF. The CDR3 nucleotides are TGTGCCAGCGGTGGCCTTTATGGGTCATGGGGCTACACCTTC.

This sequence joins TRBV5-1 and TRBJ2-3; TRBD2 agrees at 10 bases. The CDR3 runs 18 residues. Trimming at V came to 6 bases and at J to 3 bases, leaving 16 bases not matched to a gene. Per germline, CDR1 SGHRS and CDR2 YFSETQ. CDR3 in DNA: TGCGCCAGCACCCACTGGCCTAGCGGGAGAGCAGGGACAGATACGCAGTATTTT. It is translated as CASTHWPSGRAGTDTQYF.

This chain links TRBV7-9 with TRBJ1-1; 7 bases line up with TRBD1. The CDR3 length is 15 residues. Germline CDR1 is SEHNR and CDR2 is FQNEAQ (reference sequence). V lost 5 bases and J lost 1; bases outside the gene matches: 7. CDR3 bases: TGTGCCAGCAGCCAAAACAGGGGTGCGAACACTGAAGCTTTCTTT. Translated: CASSQNRGANTEAFF.

The V call is TRBV20-1, the J call TRBJ2-4; D is undetermined. Trimming shortened V by 3 bases and J by 0 bases, and 9 bases separated the two germline ends. Germline V gene lookup returns CDR1 DFQATT and CDR2 SNEGSKA (reference sequence). This CDR3 is built from 14 residues. The CDR3 sequence is CSASGVLAKNIQYF. The CDR3 coding sequence is TGCAGTGCTAGTGGCGTACTAGCCAAAAACATTCAGTACTTC.

This chain connects TRBV19 to TRBJ2-1; 7 bases agree with TRBD1. The CDR3 consists of 15 residues. Looked up from germline, CDR1 is LNHDA and CDR2 is SQIVND (reference sequence). V shed 3 bases, J shed 0 bases, and the junction held 2 bases outside the gene matches. CDR3 region: CASSIRGFSYNEQFF. For the CDR3, the DNA is TGTGCCAGTAGTATCAGGGGGTTCTCCTACAATGAGCAGTTCTTC.

The rearrangement joins TRBV4-1 to TRBJ2-7; D is unclear. Trimming removed 4 bases from V and 6 bases from J, with 16 bases in between. The CDR3 spans 14 residues. Germline loops: CDR1 MGHRA, CDR2 YSYEKL. The CDR3 DNA is TGCGCCAGCAGCCCAAGAACGGGTAGAGGCGAGCAGTACTTC. Its translation is CASSPRTGRGEQYF.

The chain couples TRBV18 to TRBJ2-1; 8 bases align to TRBD2. V was clipped by 6 bases and J by 1 base; unmatched bases: 8. CDR1 is KGHSH and CDR2 is LQKENI in the germline V gene. CDR3 length: 16 residues. The CDR3 sequence: CASSPTLAGSYNEQFF. In DNA form, the CDR3 reads TGTGCCAGCTCTCCCACCTTAGCGGGGTCCTACAATGAGCAGTTCTTC.

This chain links TRBV11-2 with TRBJ1-2; D is uncertain. V was trimmed by 1 base and J by 7 bases, leaving 7 bases between them. Germline loops: CDR1 SGHAT, CDR2 FQNNGV. The CDR3 extends over 12 amino acids. The CDR3 is CASSLGAGGYTF. DNA for the CDR3: TGTGCCAGCAGCTTAGGGGCCGGTGGCTACACCTTC.

A word on this clone: At the DNA level, this CDR3 is encoded by other sequences in the same sample as well. V gene TRBV27 combines with J gene TRBJ1-1; TRBD1 might be the D (5 bases). Germline V lookup: CDR1 MNHEY, CDR2 SMNVEV (reference sequence). This CDR3 has 14 residues. V was cut by 2 bases and J by 0 bases, with 7 bases left in between. In DNA, the CDR3 is TGTGCCAGCAGTTTAGACAGTTTGAACACTGAAGCTTTCTTT. This codes for CASSLDSLNTEAFF.

The J gene is TRBJ2-1, the V gene TRBV7-3; D is undetermined. The CDR3 runs to 15 residues. Trimming removed 0 bases from V and 0 bases from J, with 6 bases in between. The germline gives CDR1 SGHTA, CDR2 FQGTGA. This CDR3 is CASSLTRSSYNEQFF. The CDR3 nucleotides read TGTGCCAGCAGCTTAACGAGGAGCTCCTACAATGAGCAGTTCTTC.

The chain joins TRBV11-2 to TRBJ2-1, with D hard to call. This CDR3 is built from 16 residues. The germline V gene has CDR1 SGHAT and CDR2 FQNNGV. V shed 0 bases and J shed 2 bases, with 11 bases lying between them. CDR3 sequence: CASSLEVAHPYNEQFF. In DNA, the CDR3 is TGTGCCAGCAGCTTAGAGGTGGCGCACCCCTACAATGAGCAGTTCTTC.

V gene TRBV9 combines with J gene TRBJ2-1; D not resolved. The germline gives CDR1 SGDLS, CDR2 YYNGEE. The CDR3 contains 15 residues. V lost 1 base and J 0 bases, leaving 8 bases between the germline ends. The CDR3 DNA reads as TGTGCCAGCAGCGTAACTATTAGCTCCTACAATGAGCAGTTCTTC. It codes for CASSVTISSYNEQFF.

Only one count was recorded for this clone. The gene calls are TRBV28 and TRBJ1-4; the D is unclear. CDR3 length: 14 amino acids. CDR1 and CDR2 from the germline V gene are MDHEN and SYDVKM. Trimming removed 7 bases from V and 5 bases from J, with 14 bases in between. The CDR3 here is CASTPLAGNEKLFF. In nucleotides, the CDR3 is TGTGCCAGCACCCCCCTGGCCGGGAATGAAAAACTGTTTTTT. Full variable domain (remainder filled in from reference TRBV28 and TRBJ1-4): DVKVTQSSRYLVKRTGEKVFLECVQDMDHENMFWYRQDPGLGLRLIYFSYDVKMKEKGDIPEGYSVSREKKERFSLILESASTNQTSMYLCASTPLAGNEKLFFGSGTQLSVL.

The chain joins TRBV19 to TRBJ1-5; possibly TRBD1 for D (6 bases). Germline CDR1 is LNHDA and CDR2 is SQIVND (reference sequence). This CDR3 is 16 amino acids long. V lost 3 bases to trimming and J lost 7 bases, with 19 bases between them. The CDR3 sequence: CASSISGTGGGQPQHF. CDR3 in DNA: TGTGCCAGTAGTATCTCCGGGACCGGGGGCGGCCAGCCCCAGCATTTT.

The chain couples TRBV11-3 to TRBJ1-1; D is unclear. The germline gives CDR1 SGHNT, CDR2 YENEEA. The CDR3 totals 14 residues. The V and J ends lost 8 bases and 4 bases respectively, with 17 bases between them. CDR3 residues: CASSDPRRSTEAFF. The CDR3 nucleotides read TGTGCCAGCTCCGACCCCAGGCGGAGCACTGAAGCTTTCTTT.

This clone was found once. The chain couples TRBV6-6 to TRBJ2-7; 14 bases fit TRBD2. Germline CDR1 reads MNHNY; CDR2 reads SVGAGI (reference sequence). J gave up 0 bases and V 4 bases, and 2 bases lay outside the gene matches. The CDR3 is 16 residues long. DNA for the CDR3: TGTGCCAGCAGTTTCGGGACTAGCGGGGGCTCCTACGAGCAGTACTTC. It is translated as CASSFGTSGGSYEQYF.

The rearrangement uses TRBV6-6 and TRBJ1-2; 9 bases line up with TRBD1. The germline gives CDR1 MNHNY, CDR2 SVGAGI (reference sequence). The V gene end was trimmed by 3 bases and the J gene end by 2 bases; junction bases not matched to a gene: 7. This CDR3 has 16 amino acids. CDR3: CASSYSLTGGNYGYTF. CDR3 coding DNA: TGTGCCAGCAGTTATTCCCTAACAGGGGGCAACTATGGCTACACCTTC.

With respect to this clone: The same CDR3 is also encoded by other DNA sequences in this sample. The chain links TRBV5-6 to TRBJ2-3; the D is unclear. CDR1 and CDR2 from the germline V gene are SGHDT and YYEEEE. The CDR3 sequence is 11 residues long. V was trimmed by 0 bases and J by 8 bases, leaving 4 bases between them. CDR3: CASSLGVTQYF. The CDR3 DNA is TGTGCCAGCAGCTTGGGGGTTACGCAGTATTTT.

This chain links TRBV7-9 with TRBJ1-1; D gene uncertain. Per germline, CDR1 SEHNR and CDR2 FQNEAQ (reference sequence). V lost 1 base and J lost 2, with 8 bases in between. CDR3 length: 14 amino acids. CDR3 nucleotides: TGTGCCAGCAGCTTAGTTCTCAGTAACACTGAAGCTTTCTTT. This sequence encodes CASSLVLSNTEAFF.

This clone was found once. The rearrangement joins TRBV4-3 to TRBJ2-3, with 9 nucleotides matching TRBD2. The trim removed 1 base at V and 1 base at J, leaving 3 bases unmatched. The CDR3 spans 16 residues. Germline loops: CDR1 LGHNA, CDR2 YSLEER. This chain's CDR3 is CASSQVGGRGTDTQYF. CDR3 DNA: TGCGCCAGCAGCCAAGTGGGCGGGAGGGGCACAGATACGCAGTATTTT.

J is TRBJ2-3 and V is TRBV29-1, with TRBD2 matching over 14 bases. The germline gives CDR1 SQVTM, CDR2 ANQGSEA. V trimming: 4 bases; J trimming: 0 bases; junction bases outside the gene matches: 6. The CDR3 contains 17 residues. CDR3 loop: CSVVGLAGVDSTDTQYF. CDR3 DNA: TGCAGCGTTGTGGGACTAGCGGGAGTAGATAGCACAGATACGCAGTATTTT.

V is TRBV7-3 and J is TRBJ2-2; possible D gene TRBD1, 6 bases. The length of the CDR3 is 15 residues. Trimming left V 6 bases short and J 3 bases short, with 14 bases between. Germline lookup yields CDR1 SGHTA and CDR2 FQGTGA. The CDR3 coding sequence is TGTGCCAGCAGTCCAAGGACAGTGGACACCGGGGAGCTGTTTTTT. Protein sequence: CASSPRTVDTGELFF.

This chain joins TRBV4-1 and TRBJ1-1; 7 nucleotides agree with TRBD1. Germline-derived CDR1 and CDR2 are MGHRA and YSYEKL. V gave up 1 base and J gave up 2 bases; unmatched junction bases: 7. The CDR3 is made up of 16 amino acids. The CDR3 protein is CASSQAGTDLNTEAFF. CDR3 coding DNA: TGCGCCAGCAGCCAAGCCGGGACAGACCTCAACACTGAAGCTTTCTTT.

The chain couples TRBV14 to TRBJ1-6; 8 bases are a match to TRBD1. This CDR3 is built from 14 residues. J was trimmed by 9 bases and V by 5 bases; bases with no gene match: 6. Per the germline V gene, CDR1 is SGHDN and CDR2 is FVKESK. The CDR3 DNA reads TGTGCCAGCAGCTTCCGGACAGGGAGTTCACCCCTCCACTTT. It yields the protein CASSFRTGSSPLHF.

V gene TRBV15 combines with J gene TRBJ2-1; D is perhaps TRBD1 (5 bases). The germline gives CDR1 LNHNV, CDR2 YYDKDF (reference sequence). V was shortened by 8 bases and J by 4 bases, with 6 bases between the two germline ends. The CDR3 totals 11 residues. The CDR3 here is CATGAYNEQFF. The CDR3 region has the DNA TGTGCCACCGGGGCGTACAATGAGCAGTTCTTC.